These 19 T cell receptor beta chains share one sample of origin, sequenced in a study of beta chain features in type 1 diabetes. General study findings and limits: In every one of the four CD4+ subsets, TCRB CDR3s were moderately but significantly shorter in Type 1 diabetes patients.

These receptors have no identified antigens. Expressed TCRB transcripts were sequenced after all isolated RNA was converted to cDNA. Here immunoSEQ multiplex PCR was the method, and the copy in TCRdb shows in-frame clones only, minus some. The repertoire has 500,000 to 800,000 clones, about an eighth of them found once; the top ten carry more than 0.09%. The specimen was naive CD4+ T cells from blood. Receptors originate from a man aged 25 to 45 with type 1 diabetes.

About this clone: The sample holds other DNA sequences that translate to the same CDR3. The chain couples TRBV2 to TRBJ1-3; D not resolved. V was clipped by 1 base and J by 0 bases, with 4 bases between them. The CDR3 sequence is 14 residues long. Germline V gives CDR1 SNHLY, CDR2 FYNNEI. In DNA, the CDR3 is TGTGCCAGCAGTGAAGGCAGCTCTGGAAACACCATATATTTT. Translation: CASSEGSSGNTIYF.

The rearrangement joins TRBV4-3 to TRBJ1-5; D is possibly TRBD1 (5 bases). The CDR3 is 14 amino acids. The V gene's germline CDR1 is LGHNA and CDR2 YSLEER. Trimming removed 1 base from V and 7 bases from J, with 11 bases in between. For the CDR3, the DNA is TGCGCCAGCAGCCAAGGCGCTGGACAACAGCCCCAGCATTTT. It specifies CASSQGAGQQPQHF.

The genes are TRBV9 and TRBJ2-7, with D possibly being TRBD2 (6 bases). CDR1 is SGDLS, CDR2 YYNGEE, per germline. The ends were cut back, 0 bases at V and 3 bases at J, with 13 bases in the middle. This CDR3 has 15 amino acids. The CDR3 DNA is TGTGCCAGCAGCGTAGATCGCGGACTAAGCTACGAGCAGTACTTC. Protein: CASSVDRGLSYEQYF. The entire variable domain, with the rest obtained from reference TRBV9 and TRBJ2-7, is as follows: DSGVTQTPKHLITATGQRVTLRCSPRSGDLSVYWYQQSLDQGLQFLIQYYNGEERAKGNILERFSAQQFPDLHSELNLSSLELGDSALYFCASSVDRGLSYEQYFGPGTRLTVT.

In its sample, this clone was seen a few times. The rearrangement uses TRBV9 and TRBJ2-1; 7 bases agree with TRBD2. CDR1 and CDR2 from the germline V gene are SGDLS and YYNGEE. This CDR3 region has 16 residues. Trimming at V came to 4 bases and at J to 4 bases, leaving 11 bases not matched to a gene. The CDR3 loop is CASSFPTSLKYNEQFF. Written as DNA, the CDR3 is TGTGCCAGCAGCTTTCCGACTAGCTTGAAATACAATGAGCAGTTCTTC.

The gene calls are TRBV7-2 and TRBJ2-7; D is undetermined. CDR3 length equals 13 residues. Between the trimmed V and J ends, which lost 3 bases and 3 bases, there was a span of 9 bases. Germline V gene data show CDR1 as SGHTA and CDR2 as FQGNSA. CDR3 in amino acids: CASSFSVNYEQYF. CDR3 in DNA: TGTGCCAGCAGCTTTTCTGTTAACTACGAGCAGTACTTC.

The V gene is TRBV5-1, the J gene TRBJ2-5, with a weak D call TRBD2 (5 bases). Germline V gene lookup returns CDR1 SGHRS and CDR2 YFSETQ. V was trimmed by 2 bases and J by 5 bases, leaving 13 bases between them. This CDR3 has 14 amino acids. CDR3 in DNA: TGCGCCAGCAGCTTTGGTCCCGGGGAGGAGACCCAGTACTTC. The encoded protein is CASSFGPGEETQYF.

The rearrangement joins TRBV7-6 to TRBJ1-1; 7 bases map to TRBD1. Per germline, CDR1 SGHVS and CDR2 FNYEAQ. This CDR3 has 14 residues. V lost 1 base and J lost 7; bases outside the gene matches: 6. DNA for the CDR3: TGTGCCAGCAGCTTAGAGGGGGCGGTTGGTGAAGCTTTCTTT. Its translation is CASSLEGAVGEAFF.

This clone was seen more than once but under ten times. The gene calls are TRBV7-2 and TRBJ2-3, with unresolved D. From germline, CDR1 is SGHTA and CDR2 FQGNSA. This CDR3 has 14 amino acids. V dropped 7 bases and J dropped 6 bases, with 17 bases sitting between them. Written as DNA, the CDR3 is TGTGCCAGCACGCAGATTGGGTCGCGGGATACGCAGTATTTT. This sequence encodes CASTQIGSRDTQYF.

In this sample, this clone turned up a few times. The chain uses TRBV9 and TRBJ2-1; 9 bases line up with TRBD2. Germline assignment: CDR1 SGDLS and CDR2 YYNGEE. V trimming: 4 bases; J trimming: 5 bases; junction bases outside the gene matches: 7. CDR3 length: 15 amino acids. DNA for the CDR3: TGTGCCAGCAGCCGGGGGGGACTAGCCGACAATGAGCAGTTCTTC. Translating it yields CASSRGGLADNEQFF.

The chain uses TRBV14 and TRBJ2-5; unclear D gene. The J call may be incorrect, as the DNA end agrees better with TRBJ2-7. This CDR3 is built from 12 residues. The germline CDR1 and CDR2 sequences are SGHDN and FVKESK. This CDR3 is CASSQDQHEQYF. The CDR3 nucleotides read TGTGCCAGCAGCCAAGATCAGCACGAGCAGTACTTC.

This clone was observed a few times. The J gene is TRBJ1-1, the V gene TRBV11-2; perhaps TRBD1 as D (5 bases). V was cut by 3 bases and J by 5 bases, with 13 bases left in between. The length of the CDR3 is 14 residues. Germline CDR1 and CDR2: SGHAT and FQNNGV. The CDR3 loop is CASSFQGGRTEAFF. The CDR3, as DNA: TGTGCCAGCAGCTTCCAGGGAGGGAGGACTGAAGCTTTCTTT.

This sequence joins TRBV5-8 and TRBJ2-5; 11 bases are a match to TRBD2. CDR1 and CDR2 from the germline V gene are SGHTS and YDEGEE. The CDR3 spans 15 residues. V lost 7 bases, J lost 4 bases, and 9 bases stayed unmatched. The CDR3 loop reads CASGSGGAPRETQYF. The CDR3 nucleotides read TGTGCCAGCGGTAGCGGGGGGGCCCCCAGAGAGACCCAGTACTTC.

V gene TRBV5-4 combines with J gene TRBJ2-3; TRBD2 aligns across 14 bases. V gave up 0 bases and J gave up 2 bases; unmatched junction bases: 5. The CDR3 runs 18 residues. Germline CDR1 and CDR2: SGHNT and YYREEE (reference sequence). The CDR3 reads CASSLARTSGGHTDTQYF. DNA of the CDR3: TGTGCCAGCAGCTTGGCTCGGACTAGCGGGGGGCACACAGATACGCAGTATTTT. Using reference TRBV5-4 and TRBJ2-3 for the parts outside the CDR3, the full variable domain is ETGVTQSPTHLIKTRGQQVTLRCSSQSGHNTVSWYQQALGQGPQFIFQYYREEENGRGNFPPRFSGLQFPNYSSELNVNALELDDSALYLCASSLARTSGGHTDTQYFGPGTRLTVL.

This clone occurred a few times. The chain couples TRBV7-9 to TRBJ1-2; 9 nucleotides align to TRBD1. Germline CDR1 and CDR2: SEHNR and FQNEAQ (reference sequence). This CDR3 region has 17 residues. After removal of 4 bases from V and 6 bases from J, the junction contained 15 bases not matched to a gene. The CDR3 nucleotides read TGTGCCAGCAGCTCACCACGAACGACAGGGGGAATGGATGGCTACACCTTC. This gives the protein CASSSPRTTGGMDGYTF.

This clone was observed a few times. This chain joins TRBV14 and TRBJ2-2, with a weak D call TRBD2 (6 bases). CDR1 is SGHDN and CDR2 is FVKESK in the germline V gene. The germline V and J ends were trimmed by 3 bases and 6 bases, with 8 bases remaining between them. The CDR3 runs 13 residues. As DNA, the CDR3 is TGTGCCAGCAGCCACGGCGGGGCCGGGGAGCTGTTTTTT. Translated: CASSHGGAGELFF.

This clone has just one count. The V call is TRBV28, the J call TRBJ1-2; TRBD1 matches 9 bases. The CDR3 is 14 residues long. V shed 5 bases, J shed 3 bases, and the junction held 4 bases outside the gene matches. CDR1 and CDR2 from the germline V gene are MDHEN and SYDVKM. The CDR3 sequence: CASSRDRGDYGYTF. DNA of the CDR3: TGTGCCAGCAGTCGTGACAGGGGGGACTATGGCTACACCTTC.

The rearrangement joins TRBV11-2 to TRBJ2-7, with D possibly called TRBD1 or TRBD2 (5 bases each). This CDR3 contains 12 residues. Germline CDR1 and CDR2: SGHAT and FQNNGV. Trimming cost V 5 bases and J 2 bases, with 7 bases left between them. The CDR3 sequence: CASSPGPYEQYF. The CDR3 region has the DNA TGTGCCAGCAGCCCGGGACCCTACGAGCAGTACTTC.

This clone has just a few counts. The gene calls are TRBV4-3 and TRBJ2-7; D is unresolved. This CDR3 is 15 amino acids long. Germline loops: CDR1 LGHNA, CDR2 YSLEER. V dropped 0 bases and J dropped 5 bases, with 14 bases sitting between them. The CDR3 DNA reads TGCGCCAGCAGCCAAGAGTGGGTGAGTTCCCACGAGCAGTACTTC. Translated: CASSQEWVSSHEQYF.

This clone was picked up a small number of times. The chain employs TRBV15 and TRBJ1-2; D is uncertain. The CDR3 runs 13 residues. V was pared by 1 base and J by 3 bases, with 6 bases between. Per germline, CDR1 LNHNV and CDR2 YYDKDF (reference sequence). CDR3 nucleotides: TGTGCCACCAGCAGAGTTGGGGACTATGGCTACACCTTC. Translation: CATSRVGDYGYTF.